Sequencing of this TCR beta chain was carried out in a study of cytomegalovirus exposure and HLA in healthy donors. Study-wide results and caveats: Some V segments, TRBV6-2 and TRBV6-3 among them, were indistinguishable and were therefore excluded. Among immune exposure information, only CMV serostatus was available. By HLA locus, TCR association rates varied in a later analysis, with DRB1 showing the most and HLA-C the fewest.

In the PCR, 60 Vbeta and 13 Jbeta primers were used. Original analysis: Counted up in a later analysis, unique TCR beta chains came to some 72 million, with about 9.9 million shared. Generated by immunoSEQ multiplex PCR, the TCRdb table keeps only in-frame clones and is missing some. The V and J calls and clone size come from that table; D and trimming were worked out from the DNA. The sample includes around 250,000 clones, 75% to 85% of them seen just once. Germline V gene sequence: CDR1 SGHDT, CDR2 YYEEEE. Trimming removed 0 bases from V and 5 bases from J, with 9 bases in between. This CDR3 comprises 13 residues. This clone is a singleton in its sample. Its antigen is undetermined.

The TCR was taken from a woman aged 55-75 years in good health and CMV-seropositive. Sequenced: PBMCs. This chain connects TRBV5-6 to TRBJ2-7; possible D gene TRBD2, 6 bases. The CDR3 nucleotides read TGTGCCAGCAGCTTGGGGTGGGAGGACGAGCAGTACTTC. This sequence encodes CASSLGWEDEQYF.